This T cell receptor beta chain originates from a study of blood T cell repertoires in COVID-19. Study information: Acute and convalescent COVID-19 samples came from the United States, Italy and Spain.

In the authors' methods: The authors estimated nucleated cell counts from reference gene primer amplification. Method: immunoSEQ multiplex PCR; TCRdb's copy keeps in-frame clones and lacks some. V, J and clone size are taken as reported in that table, and D and trimming were inferred from the DNA itself. The sample consists of about 120,000 clones, about 91% of them appearing once. After removal of 5 bases from V and 2 bases from J, the junction contained 13 bases not matched to a gene. The CDR3 contains 18 residues. CDR1 is MNHEY and CDR2 is SMNVEV in the germline V gene (reference sequence). This clone is a singleton in its sample.

The V gene is TRBV27, the J gene TRBJ2-1, with 9 bases identical to TRBD2. This sequence was found in a man between 50 and 59 years old with acute or convalescent COVID-19. Sequencing was carried out using peripheral blood. The CDR3 DNA sequence: TGTGCCAGCAGTACCATCCCCTTAGCGGGAGTCGCCTACAATGAGCAGTTCTTC. Translating gives CASSTIPLAGVAYNEQFF.